The TCR beta chain described here comes from a study of cytomegalovirus exposure and HLA in healthy donors. Clones were sequenced by immunoSEQ multiplex PCR, and TCRdb holds only the in-frame ones, with some missing. The sample contains over 200,000 clones, 90% of which appear only once. CDR1 is SGDLS, CDR2 YYNGEE, per germline. The V and J ends lost 3 bases and 5 bases, in that order; junction bases with no gene match: 4. There are 15 residues in the CDR3. The V gene is TRBV9, the J gene TRBJ2-1; 11 bases match TRBD2. Sequencing was carried out using PBMCs. The source of this sequence is a woman aged 18-29 years in good health and CMV-seronegative. The CDR3 DNA follows: TGTGCCAGCAGCGGCGGGACTAGCGGTGACAATGAGCAGTTCTTC. Translation gives CASSGGTSGDNEQFF.